This is a list of T cell receptor beta chains from one sample in a study of TIL therapy for anti-PD-1-resistant metastatic lung cancer. The table came from immunoSEQ multiplex PCR; TCRdb's copy has only in-frame clones and leaves some out. Seen here are about 52,000 clones, 79% observed once, and the top ten hold 4% to 6%. The sequencing here drew on blood, taken at baseline. The source of these receptors is a woman aged 25 to 80 with non-small cell lung cancer. Both conserved end residues are part of each CDR3. A D gene is named only where the DNA matches it firmly. Where a row states a size, it is once, few, many or the class of an expanded clone; other rows omit it.

j_call clone_size d_call v_call cdr3_nt cdr3_aa
TRBJ1-2 once . TRBV5-6 TGTGCCAGCAGCTTGGGGTTAAGCGGAAATCTAGACTATGGCTACACCTTC CASSLGLSGNLDYGYTF
TRBJ2-5 . TRBD2 TRBV5-4 TGTGCCAGCAGCACAGGACTAGCGGGGCAAGAGACCCAGTACTTC CASSTGLAGQETQYF
TRBJ2-7 . TRBD2 TRBV6-5 TGTGCCAGCAGTTATTCCGCACTAGCGGCGTACGAGCAGTACTTC CASSYSALAAYEQYF
TRBJ1-2 . TRBD1 TRBV5-1 TGCGCCAGCAGCGCCTTGACAGGGAACTATGGCTACACCTTC CASSALTGNYGYTF
TRBJ2-6 . . TRBV28 TGTGCCAGCAGTTTTCTCCTATTGACAGGTACTGGGGCCAACGTCCTGACTTTC CASSFLLLTGTGANVLTF
TRBJ2-4 . TRBD1 TRBV19 TGTGCCAGTAGTACCGGACAGGGCGAAAACATTCAGTACTTC CASSTGQGENIQYF
TRBJ2-7 . . TRBV5-1 TGCGCCAGCAGCTTTGACCCCGGGGAATACTACGAGCAGTACTTC CASSFDPGEYYEQYF
TRBJ1-2 . . TRBV6-5 TGTGCCAGCAGTTACGTCCCCTATGGCTACACCTTC CASSYVPYGYTF
TRBJ1-6 . . TRBV5-6 TGTGCCAGCAGCTTTCTTGCTCCGGGATCACCCCTCCACTTT CASSFLAPGSPLHF
TRBJ1-4 . TRBD1 TRBV28 TGTGCCAGCAATACAGGGGATGAAAAACTGTTTTTT CASNTGDEKLFF
TRBJ2-5 . . TRBV7-9 TGTGCCAGCAGCTCGACCAGCTACCAAGAGACCCAGTACTTC CASSSTSYQETQYF
TRBJ1-2 . . TRBV6-1 TGTGCCAGCACTTTCGGGGGGACTAATGGCTACACCTTC CASTFGGTNGYTF
TRBJ1-3 . TRBD1 TRBV9 TGTGCCAGCAGCGACCGGGACAGCAACCTTAGGACTGGAAACACCATATATTTT CASSDRDSNLRTGNTIYF
TRBJ2-5 few . TRBV11-2 TGTGCCAGCATCCCCTGGGGGGGCAGGGGGCCCCAAGAGACCCAGTACTTC CASIPWGGRGPQETQYF
TRBJ2-2 few TRBD2 TRBV30 TGTGCCTGGAGCCTAGGGGCGGGGGGCTTCGGGGAGCTGTTTTTT CAWSLGAGGFGELFF
TRBJ1-2 . . TRBV28 TGTGCCAGCAGTTTCCCAGTCCATGGCTACACCTTC CASSFPVHGYTF
TRBJ1-4 . . TRBV19 TGTGCCAGTAGCCGCGGGCAGCAGGGAGGTGAAAAACTGTTTTTT CASSRGQQGGEKLFF
TRBJ1-2 once TRBD1 TRBV5-1 TGCGCCAGCAGCCAAGGGACAGGCCGAGCTAACTATGGCTACACCTTC CASSQGTGRANYGYTF
TRBJ1-3 . . TRBV6-1 TGTGCCAGCAGTGAAAATACGAGCTCTGGAAACACCATATATTTT CASSENTSSGNTIYF
TRBJ2-5 . TRBD1 TRBV7-9 TGTGCCAGCAGCGTGACAGGGGGTCGGTTAGAGACCCAGTACTTC CASSVTGGRLETQYF
TRBJ1-2 . . TRBV6-5 TGTGCCAGCAGTCCGACAACTAACTATGGCTACACCTTC CASSPTTNYGYTF
TRBJ2-2 . TRBD1 TRBV7-2 TGTGCCAGCAGCTCCCGGGCAGGGGGCGGTACCGGGGAGCTGTTTTTT CASSSRAGGGTGELFF
TRBJ2-1 . . TRBV7-9 TGTGCCAGCAGCCCTACGAGACAGGTCTATGAGCAGTTCTTC CASSPTRQVYEQFF
TRBJ2-7 . TRBD1 TRBV28 TGTGCCAGCAGCCACCTAATCGGGACAGGGGGCTACGAGCAGTACTTC CASSHLIGTGGYEQYF
TRBJ2-6 . . TRBV4-1 TGCGCCAGCAGCCGAACCTATTGGACAGACTCTGGGGCCAACGTCCTGACTTTC CASSRTYWTDSGANVLTF
TRBJ2-5 . . TRBV7-2 TGTGCCAGCAGTCGAACTAGTACGGAGACCCAGTACTTC CASSRTSTETQYF
TRBJ1-3 . . TRBV10-3 TGTGCCATCAGGACAGCAGGGACTGGAAACACCATATATTTT CAIRTAGTGNTIYF
TRBJ1-2 . . TRBV19 TGTGCCAGTAGTATAAGCCGGACTAACTATGGCTACACCTTC CASSISRTNYGYTF
TRBJ2-1 . TRBD2 TRBV30 TGTGCCTGGAGACTTCCGGGACTAGGCGCCTACAATGAGCAGTTCTTC CAWRLPGLGAYNEQFF
TRBJ2-1 . . TRBV7-2 TGTGCCAGCAGCTTAGGGAGGTGGGGGGGCCAAAATGAGCAGTTCTTC CASSLGRWGGQNEQFF
TRBJ1-2 . . TRBV27 TGTGCCAGCAGTCCCTTCAGTGGGGATCAGGGCTACACCTTC CASSPFSGDQGYTF
TRBJ1-2 . TRBD1 TRBV5-1 TGCGCCAGCAGCTCCCCGGACAGGGAAGGCGCTGGCTACACCTTC CASSSPDREGAGYTF
TRBJ1-5 . . TRBV30 TGTGCCTGGAGTGTAAGAGGGATTGACAAGCCCCAGCATTTT CAWSVRGIDKPQHF
TRBJ2-2 once TRBD2 TRBV27 TGTGCCAGCAGTCTGGGACTAGCGGGGACCGGGGAGCTGTTTTTT CASSLGLAGTGELFF
TRBJ1-5 . . TRBV4-1 TGCGCCAGCAGTCAACTAATTGTGGGCAATCAGCCCCAGCATTTT CASSQLIVGNQPQHF
TRBJ2-7 . TRBD1 TRBV6-1 TGTGCCAGCAGTGAAATGGGACAGCCCCCCTACGAGCAGTACTTC CASSEMGQPPYEQYF
TRBJ1-1 . TRBD1 TRBV2 TGTGCCAGCAGTGTGGCTATGGGACAGGGGGGGAACACTGAAGCTTTCTTT CASSVAMGQGGNTEAFF
TRBJ1-5 few . TRBV2 TGTGCCAGCAGTGGTAAAGGGAACAATCAGCCCCAGCATTTT CASSGKGNNQPQHF
TRBJ1-6 few . TRBV19 TGTGCCAGTAGTATCCAGGGAAACTCACCCCTCCACTTT CASSIQGNSPLHF
TRBJ1-2 few TRBD1 TRBV19 TGTGCCAGTAGTCCCCAGGGGGACTATGGCTACACCTTC CASSPQGDYGYTF
TRBJ2-7 . . TRBV29-1 TGCAGCGTACGAGGAACAGGGAATTGGTACGAGCAGTACTTC CSVRGTGNWYEQYF
TRBJ1-2 . . TRBV27 TGTGCCAGCAGTTTCGGATACAGCTATGGCTACACCTTC CASSFGYSYGYTF
TRBJ2-1 . . TRBV28 TGTGCCAGCAGTATAGCCGCAGATGAGCAGTTCTTC CASSIAADEQFF
TRBJ2-1 . TRBD1 TRBV28 TGTGCCAGCAGTTTATACAGGGGGCAGGACAATGAGCAGTTCTTC CASSLYRGQDNEQFF
TRBJ2-5 . . TRBV15 TGTGCCACCAGCAGTCCGACTCTGGTGGAGACCCAGTACTTC CATSSPTLVETQYF
TRBJ2-1 . TRBD1 TRBV5-1 TGCGCCAGCAGCGAACAGGGGAGTGAGCAGTTCTTC CASSEQGSEQFF
TRBJ1-1 . . TRBV20-1 TGCAGTGCTCCCGGGGATACTGAAGCTTTCTTT CSAPGDTEAFF
TRBJ2-5 . TRBD1 TRBV10-1 TGCGCCAGCAGTGGTACAGGGGGCCAAGAGACCCAGTACTTC CASSGTGGQETQYF
TRBJ2-6 . . TRBV2 TGTGCCAGCAAAGGGAGTACGGGGGCCAACGTCCTGACTTTC CASKGSTGANVLTF
TRBJ2-1 . TRBD2 TRBV13 TGTGCCAGCAGCTTGACACCGGGACTAGCGGGAGCCCCGGTCTCCTACAATGAGCAGTTCTTC CASSLTPGLAGAPVSYNEQFF
TRBJ1-5 . . TRBV27 TGTGCCAGCAGTACCCAGGGGCGTCAGCCCCAGCATTTT CASSTQGRQPQHF
TRBJ1-1 . . TRBV4-3 TGCGCCAGCAGCCAAGGGGGGATAGGGGTTCGTATGAACACTGAAGCTTTCTTT CASSQGGIGVRMNTEAFF
TRBJ2-7 once . TRBV11-2 TGTGCCAGCAGCTTAGTCCAGCAACGACTCCCCGACTACGAGCAGTACTTC CASSLVQQRLPDYEQYF
TRBJ2-7 . TRBD2 TRBV28 TGTGCCAGCAGAACTAGCGGGAGGGCCCACGAGCAGTACTTC CASRTSGRAHEQYF
TRBJ2-1 . . TRBV7-6 TGTGCCAGCAGCTCCATCGGCCTAGGGTGGAATGAGCAGTTCTTC CASSSIGLGWNEQFF
TRBJ2-5 few . TRBV19 TGTGCCAGTAGTCCCTCGACAGTAAAAGAGACCCAGTACTTC CASSPSTVKETQYF
TRBJ2-5 . . TRBV5-1 TGCGCCAGCAGCTTGAGCAACCAAGAGACCCAGTACTTC CASSLSNQETQYF
TRBJ2-7 . TRBD1 TRBV28 TGTGCCAGCAACTACCGGGACAGGGGGGGGAAAGGGCAGTACTTC CASNYRDRGGKGQYF